The following is a T cell receptor (beta chain) sequence with its context. Its antigen is as yet unknown. These data are taken from a study of T cell responses to AZD1222 COVID-19 vaccine. Study results and caveats: Reports indicate that nearly half of spike-specific TCRs are directed at unmutated variant regions. Spike-spanning, vaccine-associated CD4 TCRs were dominant at 160-218 and 743-854. Repertoires were collected only later (after the peak T cell response had occurred). It should be noted that donors were predominantly white British and more often female, and clonal diversity was possibly underestimated.

Sequencing was performed with immunoSEQ multiplex PCR; in TCRdb, only in-frame clones are kept and a portion is missing. Altogether about 180,000 clones are present, about 90% being singletons, with the ten largest covering 1.9%. Sequences were derived from peripheral blood, sampled 28 days after the second AZD1222 dose. The sequence was obtained from an adult who received the AZD1222 COVID-19 vaccine.

The CDR3: CASRWGDQPQHF. The CDR3 nucleotides read TGTGCCAGTAGATGGGGTGATCAGCCCCAGCATTTT. The rearrangement uses TRBV19 and TRBJ1-5; D is uncertain. Germline loops: CDR1 LNHDA, CDR2 SQIVND (reference sequence). This CDR3 spans 12 amino acids. V dropped 6 bases and J dropped 5 bases, with 8 bases sitting between them.